These 30 T cell receptor beta chains were sequenced from one sample in a study of shared clonotypes between healthy human individuals. The repertoire was sequenced with immunoSEQ multiplex PCR; TCRdb's copy has only in-frame clones and lacks some. This sample has some 2,100,000 clones, with around 95% found just once. The source material was naive CD4+ T cells sorted from blood. Subset in this sample: CD45RA+ positively selected. The source of these receptors is a man aged 18 to 29 in good health.

As regards this clone: The sample contains more than one DNA sequence encoding this CDR3. DNA of the CDR3: TGCGCCAGCAGCTTGGGATGGACAGAAGAGACCCAGTACTTC. Amino acids: CASSLGWTEETQYF. This chain uses TRBV5-1 with TRBJ2-5; D is perhaps TRBD1 (6 bases). The germline CDR1 and CDR2 sequences are SGHRS and YFSETQ. Between the trimmed V and J ends, which lost 0 bases and 3 bases, there was a span of 9 bases. CDR3 length: 14 amino acids.

V and J are TRBV19 and TRBJ2-6; tentatively, D is TRBD2 (5 bases). The length of the CDR3 is 15 residues. V lost 5 bases and J 2 bases, leaving 10 bases between the germline ends. Germline V gene data show CDR1 as LNHDA and CDR2 as SQIVND (reference sequence). The CDR3 loop reads CASSGERPGANVLTF. DNA for the CDR3: TGTGCCAGTAGTGGGGAGCGGCCTGGGGCCAACGTCCTGACTTTC.

This clone turned up a few times. V usage is TRBV9 and J usage is TRBJ2-6, with D unresolved. Deletions cut 5 bases from V and 3 bases from J, with 9 bases between. The CDR3 is 14 residues long. CDR1 SGDLS and CDR2 YYNGEE come from the germline V gene. The CDR3 is CASRRASGANVLTF. The CDR3 region has the DNA TGTGCCAGCAGACGCGCAAGTGGGGCCAACGTCCTGACTTTC.

This clone was observed once. The chain recombines TRBV2 with TRBJ2-5, with D tentatively TRBD1 or TRBD2 (5 bases each). CDR3 length: 14 amino acids. CDR1 and CDR2 from the germline V gene are SNHLY and FYNNEI. Between the trimmed V and J ends, which lost 3 bases and 6 bases, there was a span of 14 bases. CDR3 sequence reads: CASSDLLAGQTQYF. Written as DNA, the CDR3 is TGTGCCAGCAGTGATCTGCTAGCAGGGCAGACCCAGTACTTC.

The chain is built from TRBV19 and TRBJ2-1, with 8 nucleotides matching TRBD2. Per germline, CDR1 LNHDA and CDR2 SQIVND (reference sequence). With 3 bases clipped from V and 0 bases from J, the junction kept 1 base outside the gene matches. This CDR3 contains 15 residues. This CDR3 reads CASSIGTSSYNEQFF. The CDR3 nucleotides are TGTGCCAGTAGTATCGGGACTAGCTCCTACAATGAGCAGTTCTTC.

The rearrangement links TRBV5-6 to TRBJ2-5; 10 bases are a match to TRBD2. CDR3 size: 16 residues. Germline CDR1 is SGHDT and CDR2 is YYEEEE. With V trimmed by 1 base and J by 5 bases, 8 bases remained unmatched. The DNA for the CDR3 is TGTGCCAGCAGCTTGTTCCAGCGGGGGGGCCAGGAGACCCAGTACTTC. This sequence encodes CASSLFQRGGQETQYF.

The chain joins TRBV5-1 to TRBJ2-5; no firm D call. The V gene's germline CDR1 is SGHRS and CDR2 YFSETQ. Trimming pared 2 bases from V and 0 bases from J, leaving 8 bases between. The CDR3 is 14 residues long. For the CDR3, the DNA is TGCGCCAGCAGCTTTACGAATTACCAAGAGACCCAGTACTTC. Protein: CASSFTNYQETQYF.

This clone has just one count. The J gene is TRBJ1-4, the V gene TRBV23-1; D remains ambiguous. TRBV23-1 is an ORF, and what it does is uncertain. V lost 9 bases, J lost 5 bases, and 4 bases lay in between. CDR3 length: 10 residues. CDR3 sequence: CASGNEKLFF. The DNA of the CDR3 is TGCGCCAGTGGGAATGAAAAACTGTTTTTT.

A remark on this clone: This specimen includes other DNA sequences encoding the same CDR3. This chain links TRBV5-6 with TRBJ2-3; no clear D gene. The germline gives CDR1 SGHDT, CDR2 YYEEEE. This CDR3 comprises 14 residues. Trimming removed 1 base from V and 0 bases from J, with 6 bases in between. CDR3 sequence (DNA): TGTGCCAGCAGCTTGACTTCTAGCACAGATACGCAGTATTTT. Translating gives CASSLTSSTDTQYF. Using reference TRBV5-6 and TRBJ2-3 for the parts outside the CDR3, the full variable domain is DAGVTQSPTHLIKTRGQQVTLRCSPKSGHDTVSWYQQALGQGPQFIFQYYEEEERQRGNFPDRFSGHQFPNYSSELNVNALLLGDSALYLCASSLTSSTDTQYFGPGTRLTVL.

The chain joins TRBV11-3 to TRBJ2-7; D perhaps matches TRBD1 (5 bases). With 4 bases removed from V and 0 bases from J, the gap between germline ends came to 10 bases. Germline-derived CDR1 and CDR2 are SGHNT and YENEEA. The CDR3 consists of 14 residues. As DNA, the CDR3 is TGTGCCAGCAGCTCCCAGGGCGTCTCCTACGAGCAGTACTTC. It codes for CASSSQGVSYEQYF. The full variable domain, completed using reference TRBV11-3 and TRBJ2-7, is EAGVVQSPRYKIIEKKQPVAFWCNPISGHNTLYWYLQNLGQGPELLIRYENEEAVDDSQLPKDRFSAERLKGVDSTLKIQPAELGDSAVYLCASSSQGVSYEQYFGPGTRLTVT.

The V and J genes are TRBV2 and TRBJ2-2, with D possibly matching TRBD2 (6 bases). Per the germline V gene, CDR1 is SNHLY and CDR2 is FYNNEI. Trimming shortened V by 1 base and J by 6 bases, and 18 bases separated the two germline ends. The CDR3 contains 17 residues. The CDR3 DNA reads as TGTGCCAGCAGTGAAGGGGGCTGGTTAGAGCGGGCCGGGGAGCTGTTTTTT. Encoded protein: CASSEGGWLERAGELFF.

V usage is TRBV2 and J usage is TRBJ2-1; 12 bases match TRBD2. The CDR3 totals 16 residues. Germline V lookup: CDR1 SNHLY, CDR2 FYNNEI. Losses at the gene ends were 2 bases for V and 9 bases for J; bases not matched to a gene: 8. The CDR3 DNA reads as TGTGCCAGCAGTGAACTCCTAGCGGGGGGGCCCGCTGAGCAGTTCTTC. Its translation is CASSELLAGGPAEQFF.

This clone was seen a handful of times. V gene TRBV28 combines with J gene TRBJ2-2; unclear D gene. This CDR3 has 14 residues. The germline V and J ends were trimmed by 2 bases and 2 bases, with 6 bases remaining between them. The germline CDR1 and CDR2 sequences are MDHEN and SYDVKM. This CDR3 reads CASSLGPNTGELFF. Here the CDR3 DNA reads TGTGCCAGCAGTTTAGGCCCAAACACCGGGGAGCTGTTTTTT.

The V gene is TRBV7-2, the J gene TRBJ2-1, with D perhaps TRBD1 (6 bases). Germline V gene lookup returns CDR1 SGHTA and CDR2 FQGNSA. The V and J ends lost 3 bases and 3 bases respectively, with 9 bases between them. This CDR3 region has 14 residues. The DNA of the CDR3 is TGTGCCAGCAGCTTGGCAGGGGTCTACAATGAGCAGTTCTTC. Translation: CASSLAGVYNEQFF.

As DNA, the CDR3 is TGTGCCAGCAGCGTAGCGGCAGGGCTCACCGGGGAGCTGTTTTTT. Protein product: CASSVAAGLTGELFF. The rearrangement joins TRBV9 to TRBJ2-2; D might be TRBD1 (5 bases). The CDR3 spans 15 residues. Trimming cost V 0 bases and J 4 bases, with 10 bases left between them. CDR1 is SGDLS, CDR2 YYNGEE, per germline.

This chain joins TRBV27 and TRBJ1-2, with D possibly TRBD1 on 5 matching bases. The V gene lost 2 bases and the J gene lost 8 bases, with 15 bases spanning the gap. Germline assignment: CDR1 MNHEY and CDR2 SMNVEV (reference sequence). This CDR3 is 14 amino acids long. The CDR3 sequence: CASSLVRGLGGYTF. The CDR3 DNA reads as TGTGCCAGCAGTTTAGTTAGGGGATTAGGGGGCTACACCTTC.

The V gene is TRBV7-9, the J gene TRBJ1-1, with a tentative D call TRBD1 (5 bases). Germline values: CDR1 SEHNR, CDR2 FQNEAQ (reference sequence). This CDR3 is 12 amino acids long. The V gene lost 0 bases and the J gene lost 7 bases, with 6 bases spanning the gap. The CDR3 region is CASSLATGEAFF. In DNA, the CDR3 is TGTGCCAGCAGCTTAGCTACAGGTGAAGCTTTCTTT.

This rearrangement joins TRBV18 to TRBJ2-7, with D possibly matching TRBD1 (6 bases). Trimming cost V 5 bases and J 3 bases, with 17 bases left between them. The CDR3 consists of 15 residues. Germline V gene lookup returns CDR1 KGHSH and CDR2 LQKENI. The DNA for the CDR3 is TGTGCCAGCTCAGCCGGGACCCCCAGGGGCTACGAGCAGTACTTC. Encoded protein: CASSAGTPRGYEQYF.

The V and J genes are TRBV5-1 and TRBJ2-2; TRBD2 aligns across 11 bases. CDR3 length: 16 amino acids. Germline lookup yields CDR1 SGHRS and CDR2 YFSETQ. V shed 2 bases and J 7 bases; nucleotides not matched to a gene: 7. CDR3 residues: CASSFGTSGSFGELFF. The CDR3 DNA reads TGCGCCAGCAGCTTCGGAACTAGCGGGAGTTTCGGGGAGCTGTTTTTT.

The V and J genes are TRBV5-1 and TRBJ2-5; 8 nucleotides agree with TRBD2. The germline CDR1 and CDR2 sequences are SGHRS and YFSETQ. Unmatched junction bases numbered 9, after V lost 0 bases and J lost 5 bases. The CDR3 consists of 16 residues. The CDR3 coding sequence is TGCGCCAGCAGCTTGGTGGGTAGCGGGACTCGGGAGACCCAGTACTTC. Residues: CASSLVGSGTRETQYF.

The chain combines TRBV6-1 with TRBJ1-5; D remains ambiguous. Germline lookup yields CDR1 MNHNS and CDR2 SASEGT. The CDR3 runs 12 residues. Trimming took 2 bases from V and 5 from J, leaving 4 bases between them. CDR3 sequence: CASSETHQPQHF. The CDR3 DNA sequence: TGTGCCAGCAGTGAAACCCATCAGCCCCAGCATTTT.

J is TRBJ1-2 and V is TRBV6-4; 10 bases line up with TRBD1. The V and J ends lost 8 bases and 4 bases, in that order; junction bases with no gene match: 7. CDR3 size: 14 residues. Germline V gene lookup returns CDR1 MRHNA and CDR2 SNTAGT. CDR3 protein: CASSMGQGSYGYTF. The CDR3 DNA follows: TGTGCCAGCTCAATGGGACAGGGGAGCTATGGCTACACCTTC.

The J gene is TRBJ2-7, the V gene TRBV5-6; tentatively, D is TRBD1 (6 bases). The CDR3 runs to 11 residues. Trimming stripped 5 bases from V and 10 bases from J, with 13 bases between. CDR1 and CDR2 from the germline V gene are SGHDT and YYEEEE. The CDR3 region is CASSLMDSQYF. CDR3 bases: TGTGCCAGCAGTTTGATGGACAGTCAGTACTTC.

The chain joins TRBV28 to TRBJ1-5; 10 positions match TRBD1. This CDR3 has 14 amino acids. Germline values: CDR1 MDHEN, CDR2 SYDVKM. Trimming took 2 bases from V and 7 from J; bases not matched to a gene: 2. The CDR3 protein is CASSLGDRGQPQHF. CDR3 nucleotides: TGTGCCAGCAGTTTAGGGGACAGGGGACAGCCCCAGCATTTT.

Here the CDR3 reads CASSVVGRRDEQFF. The CDR3 bases are TGTGCCAGCAGCGTAGTCGGGAGAAGGGATGAGCAGTTCTTC. The chain links TRBV9 to TRBJ2-1; possible D gene TRBD2, 6 bases. V was cut by 0 bases and J by 8 bases, with 12 bases left in between. The CDR3 is 14 amino acids. CDR1 is SGDLS and CDR2 is YYNGEE in the germline V gene.

The rearrangement links TRBV6-1 to TRBJ2-2, with a tentative D call TRBD1 (5 bases). The germline gives CDR1 MNHNS, CDR2 SASEGT. Trimming left V 7 bases short and J 5 bases short, with 14 bases between. CDR3 size: 14 residues. The CDR3 sequence is CASTLPDNTGELFF. For the CDR3, the DNA is TGTGCCAGCACCTTACCGGACAATACCGGGGAGCTGTTTTTT.

Notes on this clone: Other DNA sequences in this specimen translate into the identical CDR3. The CDR3: CASSLSSGSNEQFF. The CDR3 nucleotides are TGCGCCAGCAGCTTATCTAGCGGGAGTAATGAGCAGTTCTTC. The chain links TRBV5-1 to TRBJ2-1; 10 bases are a match to TRBD2. The CDR3 sequence is 14 residues long. After removal of 2 bases from V and 7 bases from J, the junction contained 3 bases not matched to a gene. Germline-derived CDR1 and CDR2 are SGHRS and YFSETQ.

In DNA form, the CDR3 reads TGTGCCAGCAGTACACGAATTGGACAGGGAGAAGCTTTCTTT. This gives the protein CASSTRIGQGEAFF. J is TRBJ1-1 and V is TRBV6-5; 8 nucleotides agree with TRBD1. CDR3 length equals 14 residues. V was clipped by 5 bases and J by 8 bases; unmatched bases: 10. CDR1 is MNHEY, CDR2 SVGAGI, per germline.

Regarding this clone: Within the sample, other DNA sequences also encode this same CDR3. The chain is built from TRBV15 and TRBJ2-1; 10 nucleotides align to TRBD2. V lost 0 bases, J lost 7 bases, and 6 bases stayed unmatched. This CDR3 is 16 amino acids long. Germline-derived CDR1 and CDR2 are LNHNV and YYDKDF (reference sequence). This CDR3 reads CATSRDLAGVGNEQFF. For the CDR3, the DNA is TGTGCCACCAGCAGAGATCTAGCGGGAGTAGGGAATGAGCAGTTCTTC.

V gene TRBV18 combines with J gene TRBJ2-7; 11 bases fit TRBD1. The length of the CDR3 is 14 residues. Trimming removed 5 bases from V and 9 bases from J; junction bases left unmatched: 9. Germline CDR1 reads KGHSH; CDR2 reads LQKENI. CDR3 residues: CASSSIGTGGVQYF. The CDR3 nucleotides are TGTGCCAGCTCATCAATCGGGACAGGGGGTGTGCAGTACTTC.